The entry below gives a single T cell receptor beta chain sequence along with its context. These data originate in a study of blood T cell repertoires in COVID-19. Looking at the study overall: Researchers got acute and convalescent COVID-19 samples from the United States, Italy and Spain.

Data came from immunoSEQ multiplex PCR; TCRdb stores just in-frame clones and leaves some out. The data hold some 320,000 clones, with more than 70% observed a single time. V dropped 3 bases and J dropped 4 bases, with 13 bases sitting between them. Germline lookup yields CDR1 SGDLS and CDR2 YYNGEE. This CDR3 region has 15 residues. Sample: peripheral blood. The sequence was collected from a woman between 45 and 65 years old who had recovered from COVID-19. The chain has TRBV9 and TRBJ2-2; D is perhaps TRBD2 (5 bases). The CDR3 region is CASSERPSPTGELFF. The CDR3 DNA reads as TGTGCCAGCAGCGAGCGGCCCTCCCCCACCGGGGAGCTGTTTTTT.